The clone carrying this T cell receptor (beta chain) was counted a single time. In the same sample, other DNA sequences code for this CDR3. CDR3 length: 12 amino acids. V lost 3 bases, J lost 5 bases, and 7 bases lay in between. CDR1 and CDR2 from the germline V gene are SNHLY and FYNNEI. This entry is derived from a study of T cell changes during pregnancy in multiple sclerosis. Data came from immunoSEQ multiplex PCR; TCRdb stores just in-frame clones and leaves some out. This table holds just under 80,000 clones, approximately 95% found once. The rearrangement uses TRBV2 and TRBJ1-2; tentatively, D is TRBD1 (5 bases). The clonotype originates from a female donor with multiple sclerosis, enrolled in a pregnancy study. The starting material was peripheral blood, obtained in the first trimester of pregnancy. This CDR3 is CASSEGGYGYTF. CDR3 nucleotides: TGTGCCAGCAGTGAGGGGGGTTATGGCTACACCTTC.